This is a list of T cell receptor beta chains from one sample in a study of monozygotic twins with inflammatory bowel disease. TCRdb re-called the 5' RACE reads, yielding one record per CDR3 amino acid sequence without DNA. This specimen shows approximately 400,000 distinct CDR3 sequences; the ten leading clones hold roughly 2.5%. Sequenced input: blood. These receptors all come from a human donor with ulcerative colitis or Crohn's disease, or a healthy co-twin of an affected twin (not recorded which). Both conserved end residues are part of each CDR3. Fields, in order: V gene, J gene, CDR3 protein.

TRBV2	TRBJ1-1	CASSLGQGRGNPEAFF
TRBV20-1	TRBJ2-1	CSARVASGYNEQFF
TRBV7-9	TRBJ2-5	CASSLVHLGRGTQYF
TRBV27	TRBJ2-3	CASSLSGPSGGRDTQYF
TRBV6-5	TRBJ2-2	CASSYAPGAGPGVGELFF
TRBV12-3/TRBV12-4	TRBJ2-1	CASKPGLAGGNNEQFF
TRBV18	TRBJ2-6	CASSPGLHSGANVLTF
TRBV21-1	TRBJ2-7	CASSKVPRSLAEQYF
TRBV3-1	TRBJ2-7	CASSQYGNSYEQYF
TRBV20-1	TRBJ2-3	CSARGPADTQYF
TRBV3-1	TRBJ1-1	CASSQDDKGAFF
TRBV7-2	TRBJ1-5	CASSLEQGSNQPQHF
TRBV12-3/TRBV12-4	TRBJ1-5	CASSEFTGSKPQHF
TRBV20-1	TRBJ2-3	CSAQEAGTSGKDTQYF
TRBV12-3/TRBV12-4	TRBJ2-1	CASRSREEQFF
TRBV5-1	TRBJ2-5	CASSIRGQQETQYF
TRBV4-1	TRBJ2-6	CASSQDGGNPSGANVLTF
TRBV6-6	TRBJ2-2	CAGRNSNTGELFF
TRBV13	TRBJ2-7	CASSLGLSAYEQYF
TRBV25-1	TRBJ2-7	CASSGDRGSYGQYF
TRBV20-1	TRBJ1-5	CSASRRRGDNQPQHF
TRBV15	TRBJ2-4	CATSRGQGVRENIQYF
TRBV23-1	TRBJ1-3	CASSQEGHFGNTIYF
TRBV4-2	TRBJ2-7	CASSQLKPPYEQYF
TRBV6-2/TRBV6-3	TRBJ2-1	CASSSVPYNEQFF
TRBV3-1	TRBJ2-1	CASSPDRDRGFGEQFF
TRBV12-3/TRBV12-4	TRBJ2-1	CASSFSITDSSYNEQFF
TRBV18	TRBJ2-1	CASSPGRGIANEQFF
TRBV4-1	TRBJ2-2	CASHPELATGGELFF
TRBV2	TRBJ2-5	CASSGDRPQETQYF
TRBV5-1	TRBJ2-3	CASSLALQGPQYF
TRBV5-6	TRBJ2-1	CASSTGAPLNEQFF
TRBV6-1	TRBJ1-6	CASGERSGYNSPLHF
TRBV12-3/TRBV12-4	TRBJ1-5	CASSSGPTNQPQHF
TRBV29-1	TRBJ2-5	CSVGGTLLGETQYF
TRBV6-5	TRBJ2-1	CASSYSSAGDPSYNEQFF
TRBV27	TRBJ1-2	CASSLSGRVYTF
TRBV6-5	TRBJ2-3	CASSYSTAKDTQYF
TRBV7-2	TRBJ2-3	CASSLGGTSGIGQYF
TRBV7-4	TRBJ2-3	CASSLEWGPRTDTQYF
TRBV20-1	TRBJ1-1	CSARDPLTGLEAFF
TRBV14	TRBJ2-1	CASSQTVGGRYNEQFF
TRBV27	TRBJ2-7	CASRPPGTVPYEQYF
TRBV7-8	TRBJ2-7	CASSSQSGRAYSAYEQYF
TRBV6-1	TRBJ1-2	CASREGDYSNYGYTF
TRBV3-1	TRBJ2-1	CASCLVSGASEQFF
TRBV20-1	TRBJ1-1	CSVQGADTEAFF
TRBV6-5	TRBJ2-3	CASSYWGGHTDTQYF
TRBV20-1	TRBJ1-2	CSAPTNGQGEAYGYTF
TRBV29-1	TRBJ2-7	CSVNRGNEQYF
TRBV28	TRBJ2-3	CASSFPLDSEYF
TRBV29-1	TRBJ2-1	CSVEDSTVYNEQFF
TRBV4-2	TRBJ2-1	CASSQVWDLGVDGEGFYNEQFF
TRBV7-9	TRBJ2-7	CASSLAGDLYEQYF
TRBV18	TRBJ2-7	CASSPGLAGAYEQYF